This T cell receptor (beta chain) was captured by sequencing in a study of shared clonotypes between healthy human individuals. Study-level points and caveats: Of the naive CD4 clonotypes, around 5.2% were shared across several donors.

In the original processing: With immunoSEQ giving junction-only sequences and no quality scores, filtering differed. Repertoires were generated with immunoSEQ multiplex PCR, while TCRdb's copy carries only in-frame clones and drops some. V and J calls and clone size are as listed in that table; D and trimming were resolved from the DNA. The data contain approximately 2.1 million clones, about 92% of them singletons. CDR3 length equals 17 residues. Germline V lookup: CDR1 MDHEN, CDR2 SYDVKM. J gave up 6 bases and V 2 bases, and 7 bases lay outside the gene matches. Comments on this clone: Antigen specificity is unknown.

Only Caucasian adults living in Nashville, Tennessee made up the donor group. Sequenced: naive CD4+ T cells from PBMCs. Described subset: CD45RA+ positively selected. The chain carries TRBV28 and TRBJ2-5, with 15 positions matching TRBD2. The receptor comes from a man aged 18 to 30 in good health. Some clones in this sample may be carry-over from other donors' samples. CDR3 residues: CASSLPGLAGGAKTQYF. For the CDR3, the DNA is TGTGCCAGCAGTTTACCGGGACTAGCGGGGGGTGCGAAGACCCAGTACTTC.